A selection of T cell receptor beta chains follows, all from one sample in a study of T cell responses to AZD1222 COVID-19 vaccine. Sequencing was performed with immunoSEQ multiplex PCR; in TCRdb, only in-frame clones are kept and a portion is missing. The sample lists 140,000 to 150,000 clones; around 83% were seen once. The sample was peripheral blood, taken 28 days after the second AZD1222 dose. These TCRs come from an adult who received the AZD1222 COVID-19 vaccine. CDR3s include the opening cysteine and the closing phenylalanine or tryptophan. D genes are given only for firm matches. Size tells how often a clone was seen (once, few, many) or the class of an expanded clone, and some rows leave it out.

TRBV7-8	TRBJ2-7	-	once	TGTGCCAGCAGCTCCCCCCCCGGTTCCTACGAGCAGTACTTC	CASSSPPGSYEQYF
TRBV5-1	TRBJ2-1	TRBD2	-	TGCGCCAGCAGCTTGGCCGGAGCGGGAGGGCTCAATGAGCAGTTCTTC	CASSLAGAGGLNEQFF
TRBV2	TRBJ1-5	TRBD1	-	TGTGCCAGCGGGGGGACAGGGCAGAATCAGCCCCAGCATTTT	CASGGTGQNQPQHF
TRBV28	TRBJ2-1	TRBD2	few	TGTGCCAGCAGTGTAATCGGGACTAGCCTCCATGAGCAGTTCTTC	CASSVIGTSLHEQFF
TRBV4-1	TRBJ2-7	TRBD1	-	TGCGCCAGCAGCCAAGGCCAGGGGGATGACTACGAGCAGTACTTC	CASSQGQGDDYEQYF
TRBV6-6	TRBJ2-2	-	-	TGTGCCAGCAGTTATCAGGGACCAAACACCGGGGAGCTGTTTTTT	CASSYQGPNTGELFF
TRBV6-5	TRBJ2-2	TRBD1	-	TGTGCCAGCAGCCGAGGACAGGGGGCTGCCGGGGAGCTGTTTTTT	CASSRGQGAAGELFF
TRBV7-9	TRBJ1-1	-	-	TGTGCCAGCAGCATCGCAGGGTTTGAAGCTTTCTTT	CASSIAGFEAFF
TRBV6-5	TRBJ2-5	-	-	TGTGCCAGCAGTTGGGGACAACCCCAAGAGACCCAGTACTTC	CASSWGQPQETQYF
TRBV28	TRBJ1-1	-	-	TGTGCCAGCAGTGGTTCATGGGGGTTTGAAGCTTTCTTT	CASSGSWGFEAFF
TRBV4-1	TRBJ2-3	-	once	TGCGCCAGCAGCCAACGGGAGCGGGGCACAGATACGCAGTATTTT	CASSQRERGTDTQYF
TRBV12-3/TRBV12-4	TRBJ2-1	-	-	TGTGCCAGCAGCCCCCTACCCAATGAGCAGTTCTTC	CASSPLPNEQFF
TRBV6-5	TRBJ2-3	-	few	TGTGCCAGCAGTTACTCGACGGACGGGGGAGATACGCAGTATTTT	CASSYSTDGGDTQYF
TRBV28	TRBJ2-7	-	-	TGTGCCAGCAGTTACCTCTGGGGGCAGTTCTACGAGCAGTACTTC	CASSYLWGQFYEQYF
TRBV29-1	TRBJ2-5	-	-	TGCAGCGTTGCGGCGGGGGCGAGGGAGACCCAGTACTTC	CSVAAGARETQYF
TRBV18	TRBJ1-2	-	-	TGTGCCAGCTCACCACCGGGCAGGGACGGCTATGGCTACACCTTC	CASSPPGRDGYGYTF
TRBV27	TRBJ2-5	-	-	TGTGCCAGCAGGACAGTGGGGGAGACCCAGTACTTC	CASRTVGETQYF
TRBV30	TRBJ1-5	-	few	TGTGCCTGGAGTTTGGATCACGATCAGCCCCAGCATTTT	CAWSLDHDQPQHF
TRBV19	TRBJ2-4	-	-	TGTGCTCAACCGGGCCAAGCCAAAAACATTCAGTACTTC	CAQPGQAKNIQYF
TRBV28	TRBJ2-6	TRBD1	once	TGTGCCAGCAGTTTAGGGACAGGGGTCTCTGGGGCCAACGTCCTGACTTTC	CASSLGTGVSGANVLTF
TRBV5-1	TRBJ2-3	-	-	TGCGCCAGCAGCTTTGGGACGGGAGATACGCAGTATTTT	CASSFGTGDTQYF
TRBV28	TRBJ1-2	-	-	TGTGCCAGCAGTTTACGACTCTATGGCTACACCTTC	CASSLRLYGYTF
TRBV29-1	TRBJ2-5	-	-	TGCAGCGTTTACTTTCTCCGGGTCATCCAAGAGACCCAGTACTTC	CSVYFLRVIQETQYF
TRBV15	TRBJ2-2	TRBD1	-	TGTGCCACCAGCCGGGACAGGGCTAACACCGGGGAGCTGTTTTTT	CATSRDRANTGELFF
TRBV4-2	TRBJ2-3	-	-	TGTGCCAGCAGCCAAGATGCTAGCTCCCCGCTCTATACGCAGTATTTT	CASSQDASSPLYTQYF
TRBV9	TRBJ2-2	TRBD2	-	TGTGCCAGCAGCCCAGCGGGGGGCTACACCGGGGAGCTGTTTTTT	CASSPAGGYTGELFF
TRBV15	TRBJ1-5	-	-	TGTGCCACCAGCAGAGATCCGTCCAATCAGCCCCAGCATTTT	CATSRDPSNQPQHF
TRBV5-1	TRBJ1-1	TRBD1	-	TGCGCCAGCAGCTTGGCCGGGCAGGGGGCGAACACTGAAGCTTTCTTT	CASSLAGQGANTEAFF
TRBV24-1	TRBJ1-4	-	-	TGTGCCACCAGTGACCCAGGGACTGATAATGAAAAACTGTTTTTT	CATSDPGTDNEKLFF
TRBV6-6	TRBJ1-2	-	-	TGTGCCAGCACTCTACAGCCTAACTATGGCTACACCTTC	CASTLQPNYGYTF
TRBV10-2	TRBJ1-1	-	-	TGCGCCAGCAGTGAGTTGGGCACTGAAGCTTTCTTT	CASSELGTEAFF
TRBV28	TRBJ1-6	TRBD1	-	TGTGCCAGCAGTCCCGGGACAGGTGCTTCACCCCTCCACTTT	CASSPGTGASPLHF
TRBV7-9	TRBJ1-2	-	once	TGTGCCAGCAGCCCTGTCTTCAGGGGTGGCTACACCTTC	CASSPVFRGGYTF
TRBV3-1/TRBV3-2	TRBJ1-2	TRBD1	-	TGTGCCAGCAGCCAAGTATTGACAGGGGGCGTCGACGGCTACACCTTC	CASSQVLTGGVDGYTF
TRBV7-2	TRBJ2-5	-	-	TGTGCCAGCAGCCTACAGTGGGGGAACCAAGAGACCCAGTACTTC	CASSLQWGNQETQYF
TRBV5-1	TRBJ2-7	-	few	TGCGCCAGCAGCTATGACCCCTACGAGCAGTACTTC	CASSYDPYEQYF
TRBV3-1/TRBV3-2	TRBJ1-5	-	-	TGTGCCAGCAGCCAAGGTTTTAGCAATCAGCCCCAGCATTTT	CASSQGFSNQPQHF
TRBV24-1	TRBJ1-5	-	-	TGTGCCACCAGTGATCCCAGGGGCCCCAATCAGCCCCAGCATTTT	CATSDPRGPNQPQHF
TRBV5-1	TRBJ2-7	-	-	TGCGCCAGCAGCTTGGATGGGGCCCCCGCCTACGAGCAGTACTTC	CASSLDGAPAYEQYF
TRBV28	TRBJ1-6	-	-	TGTGCCAGCAGTTTACCCAGGGTTAAGAATTCACCCCTCCACTTT	CASSLPRVKNSPLHF
TRBV3-1/TRBV3-2	TRBJ2-3	TRBD2	few	TGTGCCAGCAGCTCTCCGGGACTAGGCTCAGATACGCAGTATTTT	CASSSPGLGSDTQYF
TRBV5-1	TRBJ2-2	-	-	TGCGCCAGCAGCTTGCCAGGGGCGGACACCGGGGAGCTGTTTTTT	CASSLPGADTGELFF
TRBV2	TRBJ1-1	TRBD1	-	TGTGCCAGCTGGGGGGAGACAGGGGGAACTGAAGCTTTCTTT	CASWGETGGTEAFF
TRBV12-3/TRBV12-4	TRBJ2-3	-	-	TGTGCCAGCAGACCTCAGATGGTAGATACGCAGTATTTT	CASRPQMVDTQYF
TRBV30	TRBJ1-1	TRBD1	-	TGTGCCTGGAGCACAGGGGGCTGGGGCACTGAAGCTTTCTTT	CAWSTGGWGTEAFF
TRBV5-1	TRBJ2-5	TRBD2	-	TGCGCCAGCGTCCCGACGAAAGGGACTAGCTCACAGACCCAGTACTTC	CASVPTKGTSSQTQYF
TRBV27	TRBJ1-2	-	-	TGTGCCAGCAGTTTATCGTTGACGAAGGGACTTAACTATGGCTACACCTTC	CASSLSLTKGLNYGYTF
TRBV19	TRBJ1-3	-	-	TGTGCCAGTAGTCTGGCGGACTCGGCTGGAAACACCATATATTTT	CASSLADSAGNTIYF
TRBV5-1	TRBJ1-1	-	few	TGCGCCAGCAGCTTGGCCGCGGGGGACGGGGCCACTGAAGCTTTCTTT	CASSLAAGDGATEAFF
TRBV6-5	TRBJ1-2	-	-	TGTGCCTCGGGGGCCCCCCTTGGCTACACCTTC	CASGAPLGYTF
TRBV2	TRBJ1-2	TRBD1	-	TGTGCCAGCAGTGTCCAGGGGGTTTATGGCTACACCTTC	CASSVQGVYGYTF
TRBV11-2	TRBJ1-1	-	-	TGTGCCAGCAGTTACCAAGGGGGAACGGGAACTGAAGCTTTCTTT	CASSYQGGTGTEAFF
TRBV7-6	TRBJ2-1	-	-	TGTGCCAGCAGCTTAGATCCAGGGTCCTACAATGAGCAGTTCTTC	CASSLDPGSYNEQFF